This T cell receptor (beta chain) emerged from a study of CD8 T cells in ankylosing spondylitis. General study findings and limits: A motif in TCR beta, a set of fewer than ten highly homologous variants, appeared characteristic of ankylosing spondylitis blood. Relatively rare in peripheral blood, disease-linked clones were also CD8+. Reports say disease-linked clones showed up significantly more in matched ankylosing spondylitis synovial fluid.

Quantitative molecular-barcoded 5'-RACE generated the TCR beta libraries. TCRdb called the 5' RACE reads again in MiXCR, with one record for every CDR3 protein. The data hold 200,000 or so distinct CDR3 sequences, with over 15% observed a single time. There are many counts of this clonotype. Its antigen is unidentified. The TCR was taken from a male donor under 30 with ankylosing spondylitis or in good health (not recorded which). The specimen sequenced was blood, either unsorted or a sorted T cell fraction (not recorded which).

Here the CDR3 reads CAISGQGARGYTF. For the CDR3, the DNA is TGTGCCATCAGTGGACAGGGGGCGCGGGGCTACACCTTC. The rearrangement uses TRBV10-3 and TRBJ1-2; 10 bases match TRBD1. CDR3 length equals 13 residues. V trimming: 4 bases; J trimming: 8 bases; junction bases outside the gene matches: 4. Germline V lookup: CDR1 ENHRY, CDR2 SYGVKD.